There are a few counts of the clone carrying this T cell receptor (beta chain). These data originate in a study of regulatory T cells in long-lasting Graves disease. The time point here: persistent/refractory GD, antithyroid drugs over 5 years with positive TRAb. PBMC-derived RNA was used for the TCR library. As a group, patients came from one endocrinology department in Xi'an, China. With iRepertoire HTBI primers and Arm-PCR of CDR3 regions, TCR beta libraries were built. TCRdb independently ran MiXCR on the multiplex PCR reads; one entry per CDR3 protein. The sample records 500,000 to 700,000 distinct CDR3 sequences, about 32% being singletons. CDR3 length: 13 amino acids. The V and J ends lost 5 bases and 7 bases, in that order; junction bases with no gene match: 4. From germline, CDR1 is KGHSH and CDR2 LQKENI.

The source is a female donor with Graves disease. This material consisted of peripheral blood mononuclear cells (PBMCs), taken when the disease was refractory, from a patient treated with antithyroid drugs. V and J are TRBV18 and TRBJ1-2; TRBD1 matches at 10 bases. CDR3 sequence (DNA): TGTGCCAGCTCAGCGACAGGGGGCTTTGGCTACACCTTC. As protein: CASSATGGFGYTF.